This T cell receptor beta chain was observed in a study of OX40 agonist ivuxolimab in advanced cancers. Study in general: There were three patients with partial responses, one having hepatocellular carcinoma and two cutaneous melanoma. Study-level findings and limits: Expanded peripheral T-cell antigen specificity went undetermined. Doses of 0.1 to 3.0 mg/kg were accompanied by clonal expansion of CD4+ and CD8+ blood T cells by week 6. The authors also found low normalized T-cell clonal expansion in some nonresponders.

The CDR3 runs 18 residues. Germline CDR1 reads SGDLS; CDR2 reads YYNGEE. The V and J ends lost 5 bases and 2 bases, in that order; junction bases with no gene match: 16. Some clones are missing from TCRdb's copy, which holds only in-frame ones; the method was immunoSEQ multiplex PCR. The profile shows fewer than 80,000 clones, about 88% of them singletons. Turning to this clone: Its antigen is unknown.

The chain has TRBV9 and TRBJ2-3; 8 bases line up with TRBD2. The sequence derives from an adult with an advanced solid tumor such as melanoma, head and neck, liver or kidney cancer. Sequenced here: CD4+ or CD8+ T cells sorted from blood, sampled in a trial of the OX40 agonist ivuxolimab. CDR3 region: CASSDTTGTSGPTDTQYF. CDR3 sequence (DNA): TGTGCCAGCAGTGACACAACCGGGACTAGTGGCCCCACAGATACGCAGTATTTT.